Below, 32 T cell receptor beta chains from the same sample are listed, as sequenced in a study of T cell responses to AZD1222 COVID-19 vaccine. Here immunoSEQ multiplex PCR was the method, and the copy in TCRdb shows in-frame clones only, minus some. This table holds fewer than 150,000 clones, 90% found once. The sequences come from peripheral blood, collected on day 0 of AZD1222 vaccination. The receptors shown here come from an adult in good health.

The chain uses TRBV2 and TRBJ1-2; D gene ambiguous. Trimming removed 5 bases from V and 6 bases from J, with 13 bases in between. In germline, CDR1 is SNHLY, CDR2 FYNNEI. The CDR3 is made up of 13 amino acids. The CDR3 region has the DNA TGTGCCAGCAGTATAACCGGGTGGGATGGCTACACCTTC. This encodes CASSITGWDGYTF.

The chain has TRBV4-1 and TRBJ2-3, with D unclear. Germline V CDR1 and CDR2: MGHRA, YSYEKL. The germline V and J ends were trimmed by 2 bases and 6 bases, with 12 bases remaining between them. This CDR3 contains 14 residues. The CDR3 reads CASSQIGPRDTQYF. The CDR3 coding sequence is TGCGCCAGCAGCCAAATAGGTCCTCGGGATACGCAGTATTTT.

The chain employs TRBV28 and TRBJ2-3; possible D gene TRBD2, 7 bases. The CDR3 length is 14 residues. With 3 bases removed from V and 7 bases from J, the gap between germline ends came to 14 bases. Germline V gene sequence: CDR1 MDHEN, CDR2 SYDVKM. CDR3 in amino acids: CASSFGGPMNTQYF. CDR3 coding DNA: TGTGCCAGCAGTTTCGGGGGGCCCATGAATACGCAGTATTTT.

The rearrangement joins TRBV29-1 to TRBJ2-1; TRBD2 is a possible D gene (6 bases). V was trimmed by 5 bases and J by 0 bases, leaving 17 bases between them. The CDR3 loop spans 16 amino acids. Germline CDR1 is SQVTM and CDR2 is ANQGSEA. The CDR3 reads CSVYIGGVSSYNEQFF. CDR3 in DNA: TGCAGCGTTTATATCGGAGGGGTTAGCTCCTACAATGAGCAGTTCTTC.

The rearrangement links TRBV12-5 to TRBJ2-1; 7 bases are a match to TRBD1. This CDR3 is 13 amino acids long. Germline CDR1 and CDR2: LGHNT and FRNRAP. The junction had 2 bases not matched to a gene; V was cut back by 3 bases and J by 6 bases. CDR3: CASGLGGLNEQFF. The CDR3 DNA reads TGTGCTAGTGGTTTAGGGGGCCTCAATGAGCAGTTCTTC.

The V and J genes are TRBV6-5 and TRBJ1-1; D remains unclear. Germline V gives CDR1 MNHEY, CDR2 SVGAGI. This CDR3 has 12 amino acids. V was pared by 8 bases and J by 1 base, with 8 bases between. As DNA, the CDR3 is TGTGCCAGCCAGGAGGGGAACACTGAAGCTTTCTTT. Residues: CASQEGNTEAFF.

The rearrangement uses TRBV21-1 and TRBJ2-1; TRBD1, as called in the table, went unchecked against the DNA. TRBV21-1 is termed a pseudogene. The CDR3 is made up of 15 amino acids. CDR3 loop: CASSLGGPKPNEQFF. CDR3 in DNA: TGTGCCAGCAGCCTAGGGGGTCCTAAGCCCAATGAGCAGTTCTTC.

The rearrangement joins TRBV4-1 to TRBJ2-1; 7 positions agree with TRBD2. Germline V lookup: CDR1 MGHRA, CDR2 YSYEKL. With 7 bases clipped from V and 8 bases from J, the junction kept 17 bases outside the gene matches. The CDR3 is made up of 16 amino acids. The CDR3 here is CASNLRAGFFGDEQFF. The CDR3 DNA follows: TGCGCCAGCAACCTACGAGCGGGATTCTTTGGGGATGAGCAGTTCTTC.

V usage is TRBV27 and J usage is TRBJ1-5; D is unclear. The CDR3 is 15 residues long. Trimming cost V 5 bases and J 6 bases, with 17 bases left between them. Germline assignment: CDR1 MNHEY and CDR2 SMNVEV (reference sequence). The CDR3 bases are TGTGCCAGCAGTCCACCCCCGGATATGGGTCAGCCCCAGCATTTT. It translates to CASSPPPDMGQPQHF.

This clone was detected only once. This chain uses TRBV15 with TRBJ2-4; TRBD1 matches 9 bases. The CDR3 loop spans 16 amino acids. J was trimmed by 8 bases and V by 1 base; bases with no gene match: 9. Germline V lookup: CDR1 LNHNV, CDR2 YYDKDF (reference sequence). The CDR3 spells CATSRAPRDREDIQYF. DNA for the CDR3: TGTGCCACCAGCAGAGCCCCCAGGGACAGGGAAGACATTCAGTACTTC.

The rearrangement uses TRBV18 and TRBJ1-1; weak D call: TRBD1 (6 bases). CDR1 is KGHSH and CDR2 is LQKENI in the germline V gene. This CDR3 has 15 amino acids. The V and J ends lost 0 bases and 4 bases respectively, with 12 bases between them. The CDR3 bases are TGTGCCAGCTCACCACCAGGGGGGCGGGTCACTGAAGCTTTCTTT. Encoded protein: CASSPPGGRVTEAFF.

The chain combines TRBV3-1 (or the pseudogene TRBV3-2) with TRBJ1-3; the D is unclear. The V end lost 4 bases, the J end lost 4 bases, and 8 bases lay between the germline ends. The germline gives CDR1 LGHDT, CDR2 YNNKEL (reference sequence). This CDR3 comprises 13 residues. For the CDR3, the DNA is TGTGCCAGCAGCCCCGGGCAAGGAAACACCATATATTTT. Translated, it gives CASSPGQGNTIYF.

The genes are TRBV7-3 and TRBJ2-1, with 7 bases matching TRBD2. The CDR3 length is 14 residues. Germline V lookup: CDR1 SGHTA, CDR2 FQGTGA. With V trimmed by 3 bases and J by 3 bases, 2 bases remained unmatched. CDR3 bases: TGTGCCAGCAGCTTTTCGGGAGGCTACAATGAGCAGTTCTTC. Encoded protein: CASSFSGGYNEQFF.

The chain employs TRBV2 and TRBJ2-5; D could derive from TRBD1 or TRBD2 (5 bases each). The CDR3 consists of 14 residues. Germline V lookup: CDR1 SNHLY, CDR2 FYNNEI. Trimming took off 8 bases at V and 5 bases at J, with 18 bases between the two ends. DNA for the CDR3: TGTGCCAGCCGTGTGGACATTCGAGGGGAGACCCAGTACTTC. Its translation: CASRVDIRGETQYF.

The chain combines TRBV5-1 with TRBJ2-2; D is unclear. The V end lost 0 bases, the J end lost 1 base, and 7 bases lay between the germline ends. Looked up from germline, CDR1 is SGHRS and CDR2 is YFSETQ. The CDR3 has 15 residues. This CDR3 is CASSLGPENTGELFF. In nucleotides, the CDR3 is TGCGCCAGCAGCTTGGGCCCTGAGAACACCGGGGAGCTGTTTTTT.

This clone showed up just once. The chain recombines TRBV2 with TRBJ2-7; 9 bases align to TRBD1. CDR3 size: 14 residues. The J segment lost 2 bases and the V segment lost 5 bases, leaving 4 bases of the junction unmatched. Germline assignment: CDR1 SNHLY and CDR2 FYNNEI. CDR3 DNA: TGTGCCAGCAGTTTGGGACAGGGCGCCTACGAGCAGTACTTC. It yields the protein CASSLGQGAYEQYF.

The V gene is TRBV2, the J gene TRBJ1-2, with 7 bases lining up with TRBD1. The junction had 2 bases not matched to a gene; V was cut back by 4 bases and J by 0 bases. The CDR3 is 14 amino acids. Per the germline V gene, CDR1 is SNHLY and CDR2 is FYNNEI. The CDR3 is CASSGQGSNYGYTF. CDR3 nucleotides: TGTGCCAGCAGTGGACAGGGCTCTAACTATGGCTACACCTTC.

The count of this clone is one. The V gene is TRBV9, the J gene TRBJ2-1; D not resolved. CDR3 length: 14 residues. Germline lookup yields CDR1 SGDLS and CDR2 YYNGEE. V lost 0 bases, J lost 7 bases, and 11 bases lay in between. As DNA, the CDR3 is TGTGCCAGCAGCGTAGCGGCCTTGGGGAATGAGCAGTTCTTC. This sequence encodes CASSVAALGNEQFF.

This clone was detected a few times. V gene TRBV14 combines with J gene TRBJ1-2; no clear D gene. The CDR3 runs to 15 residues. Germline V gives CDR1 SGHDN, CDR2 FVKESK. V dropped 1 base and J dropped 4 bases, with 13 bases sitting between them. The CDR3 DNA reads as TGTGCCAGCAGCCAAGGAAAAGTCTCGGGCTATGGCTACACCTTC. This gives the protein CASSQGKVSGYGYTF.

This clone was seen more than once but under ten times. The V gene is TRBV12-1, the J gene TRBJ1-2. TRBV12-1 is a pseudogene. This CDR3 is built from 13 residues. In DNA, the CDR3 is TGTGCCAGCGGACCTTATTATGTTTATGGCTACACCTTC. It is translated as CASGPYYVYGYTF.

This clone was seen just once. The V and J genes are TRBV12-5 and TRBJ1-3; tentative D call: TRBD1 (5 bases). This CDR3 is built from 14 residues. Germline values: CDR1 LGHNT, CDR2 FRNRAP. With 3 bases removed from V and 2 bases from J, the gap between germline ends came to 8 bases. The CDR3 spells CASGLIGAGNTIYF. CDR3 nucleotides: TGTGCTAGTGGTTTAATAGGGGCTGGAAACACCATATATTTT. Full variable domain (rest looked up from reference TRBV12-5 and TRBJ1-3): DARVTQTPRHKVTEMGQEVTMRCQPILGHNTVFWYRQTMMQGLELLAYFRNRAPLDDSGMPKDRFSAEMPDATLATLKIQPSEPRDSAVYFCASGLIGAGNTIYFGEGSWLTVV.

The chain combines TRBV7-9 with TRBJ1-1, with 10 bases identical to TRBD1. Germline loops: CDR1 SEHNR, CDR2 FQNEAQ (reference sequence). With V trimmed by 5 bases and J by 5 bases, 11 bases remained unmatched. This CDR3 contains 16 residues. Written as DNA, the CDR3 is TGTGCCAGCAGCGGCCCGTTGACAGGGGGCGGGACTGAAGCTTTCTTT. It is translated as CASSGPLTGGGTEAFF.

The chain recombines TRBV21-1 with TRBJ2-7; the table's TRBD1 call for D was not verified on the DNA. TRBV21-1 is termed a pseudogene. CDR3 length: 17 amino acids. The CDR3 DNA reads as TGTGCCAGCAGCAAAGGGAGCTTTGGGACAGAGGTCTACGAGCAGTACTTC. It specifies CASSKGSFGTEVYEQYF.

The chain employs TRBV7-9 and TRBJ2-2, with unresolved D. The germline V and J ends were trimmed by 2 bases and 0 bases, with 10 bases remaining between them. The germline V gene encodes CDR1 SEHNR and CDR2 FQNEAQ (reference sequence). This CDR3 comprises 16 residues. CDR3 coding DNA: TGTGCCAGCAGCTTACCTGGGGTCTCGAACACCGGGGAGCTGTTTTTT. Translated, it gives CASSLPGVSNTGELFF. Supplemented by reference TRBV7-9 and TRBJ2-2, the full variable domain reads DTGVSQNPRHKITKRGQNVTFRCDPISEHNRLYWYRQTLGQGPEFLTYFQNEAQLEKSRLLSDRFSAERPKGSFSTLEIQRTEQGDSAMYLCASSLPGVSNTGELFFGEGSRLTVL.

The rearrangement joins TRBV9 to TRBJ1-2; TRBD1 matches at 7 bases. The CDR3 covers 12 residues. Per germline, CDR1 SGDLS and CDR2 YYNGEE. The trim removed 1 base at V and 6 bases at J, leaving 0 bases unmatched. The CDR3 is CASSVQGDGYTF. CDR3 DNA sequence: TGTGCCAGCAGCGTACAGGGGGATGGCTACACCTTC.

The J gene is TRBJ1-1, the V gene TRBV5-1; D gene uncertain. The CDR3 sequence is 13 residues long. The V gene's germline CDR1 is SGHRS and CDR2 YFSETQ. Deletions cut 0 bases from V and 0 bases from J, with 3 bases between. CDR3 bases: TGCGCCAGCAGCTTGGGATTGAACACTGAAGCTTTCTTT. It yields the protein CASSLGLNTEAFF. Combining the CDR3 with reference TRBV5-1 and TRBJ1-1 gives the whole variable domain KAGVTQTPRYLIKTRGQQVTLSCSPISGHRSVSWYQQTPGQGLQFLFEYFSETQRNKGNFPGRFSGRQFSNSRSEMNVSTLELGDSALYLCASSLGLNTEAFFGQGTRLTVV.

The rearrangement joins TRBV4-2 to TRBJ2-5; 8 positions agree with TRBD2. J lost 4 bases, V lost 0 bases, and 10 bases had no gene match. Looked up from germline, CDR1 is LGHNA and CDR2 is YNFKEQ. The CDR3 consists of 17 residues. The CDR3 here is CASSQEPAGGASETQYF. DNA for the CDR3: TGTGCCAGCAGCCAAGAACCAGCCGGGGGGGCATCAGAGACCCAGTACTTC.

This chain uses TRBV11-3 with TRBJ2-3, with no clear D. Trimming took 5 bases from V and 0 from J, leaving 3 bases between them. Germline CDR1 SGHNT, CDR2 YENEEA. The CDR3 totals 12 residues. CDR3 DNA sequence: TGTGCCAGCAGCCTCAGCACAGATACGCAGTATTTT. It translates to CASSLSTDTQYF.

The gene calls are TRBV6-4 and TRBJ2-2; 8 bases are shared with TRBD1. This CDR3 region has 15 residues. From germline, CDR1 is MRHNA and CDR2 SNTAGT. The junction had 6 bases not matched to a gene; V was cut back by 6 bases and J by 3 bases. DNA of the CDR3: TGTGCCAGCAGAACGACAGGGGTCGACACCGGGGAGCTGTTTTTT. Its protein product is CASRTTGVDTGELFF.

The rearrangement uses TRBV30 and TRBJ1-1; 7 bases agree with TRBD1. V was pared by 2 bases and J by 8 bases, with 8 bases of the junction left unmatched. Germline-derived CDR1 and CDR2 are GTSNPN and SVGIG (reference sequence). The CDR3 totals 13 residues. CDR3 protein: CAWSPRRQGEAFF. In DNA, the CDR3 is TGTGCCTGGAGTCCCCGGCGACAGGGAGAAGCTTTCTTT.

The chain has TRBV18 and TRBJ2-1; no reliable D call. Germline assignment: CDR1 KGHSH and CDR2 LQKENI. This CDR3 is 13 amino acids long. V was shortened by 0 bases and J by 0 bases, with 0 bases between the two germline ends. The CDR3 here is CASSPPSYNEQFF. As DNA, the CDR3 is TGTGCCAGCTCACCACCCTCCTACAATGAGCAGTTCTTC.

The chain is built from TRBV19 and TRBJ2-7; D uncertain. The CDR3 runs 14 residues. Trimming left V 0 bases short and J 2 bases short, with 8 bases between. CDR1 LNHDA and CDR2 SQIVND come from the germline V gene (reference sequence). Here the CDR3 DNA reads TGTGCCAGTAGTATAGATCCGGGCACCTACGAGCAGTACTTC. Protein: CASSIDPGTYEQYF.